This record covers a single TCR beta chain. The data were obtained in a study of regulatory T cells in long-lasting Graves disease. Researchers made TCR beta libraries by using iRepertoire HTBI primers and running Arm-PCR on CDR3 regions. A single record per CDR3 protein comes from TCRdb applying MiXCR to the multiplex PCR reads. The sample has 650,000 to 700,000 distinct CDR3 sequences; approximately 31% are singletons. CDR3 length: 15 amino acids. Germline-derived CDR1 and CDR2 are SGHAT and FQNNGV. Trimming took off 3 bases at V and 2 bases at J, with 11 bases between the two ends. Documented time point: persistent/refractory GD, antithyroid drugs over 5 years with positive TRAb. PBMC RNA was the source of the TCR library. The patients were enrolled through endocrinology in Xi'an, China.

This specimen consisted of peripheral blood mononuclear cells (PBMCs), obtained when the disease was refractory, from a patient treated with antithyroid drugs. This TCR was recovered from a female donor with Graves disease. The chain carries TRBV11-2 and TRBJ1-5; D is perhaps TRBD1 (6 bases). In DNA, the CDR3 is TGTGCCAGCAGCTTCGCAGGGGCCGGCAATCAGCCCCAGCATTTT. Its translation is CASSFAGAGNQPQHF.